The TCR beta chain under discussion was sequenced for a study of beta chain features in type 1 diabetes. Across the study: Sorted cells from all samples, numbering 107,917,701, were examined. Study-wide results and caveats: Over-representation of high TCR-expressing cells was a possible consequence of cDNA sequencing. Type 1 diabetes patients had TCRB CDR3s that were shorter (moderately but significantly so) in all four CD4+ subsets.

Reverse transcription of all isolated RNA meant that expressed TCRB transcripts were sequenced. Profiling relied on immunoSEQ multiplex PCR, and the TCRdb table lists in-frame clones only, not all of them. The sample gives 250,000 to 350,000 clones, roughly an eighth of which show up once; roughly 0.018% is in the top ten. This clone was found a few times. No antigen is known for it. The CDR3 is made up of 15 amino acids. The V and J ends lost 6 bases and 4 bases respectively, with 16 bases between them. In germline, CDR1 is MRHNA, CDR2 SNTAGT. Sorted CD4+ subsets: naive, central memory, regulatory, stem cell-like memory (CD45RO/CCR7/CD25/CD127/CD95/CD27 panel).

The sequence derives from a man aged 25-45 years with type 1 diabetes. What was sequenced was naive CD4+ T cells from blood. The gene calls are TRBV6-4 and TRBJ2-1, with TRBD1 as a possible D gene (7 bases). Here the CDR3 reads CASSAGQRGYNEQFF. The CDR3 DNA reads TGTGCCAGCAGCGCGGGACAGAGGGGATACAATGAGCAGTTCTTC.